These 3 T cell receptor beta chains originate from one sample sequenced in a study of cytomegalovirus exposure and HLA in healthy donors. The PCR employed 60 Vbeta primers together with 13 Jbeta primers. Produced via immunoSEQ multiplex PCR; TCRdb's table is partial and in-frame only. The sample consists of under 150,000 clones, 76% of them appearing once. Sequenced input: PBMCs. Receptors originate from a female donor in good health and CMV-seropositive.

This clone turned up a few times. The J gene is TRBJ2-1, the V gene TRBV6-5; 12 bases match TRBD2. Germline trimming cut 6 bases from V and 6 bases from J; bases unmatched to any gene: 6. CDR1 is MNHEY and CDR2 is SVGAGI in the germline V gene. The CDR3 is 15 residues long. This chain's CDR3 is CASSQLAGGLNEQFF. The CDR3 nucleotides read TGTGCCAGCAGCCAACTAGCGGGGGGTCTCAATGAGCAGTTCTTC.

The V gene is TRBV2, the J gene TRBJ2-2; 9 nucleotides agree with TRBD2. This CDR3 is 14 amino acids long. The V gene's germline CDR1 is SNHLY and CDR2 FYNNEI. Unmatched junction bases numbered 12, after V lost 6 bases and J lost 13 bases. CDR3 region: CASRINSGSEGLFF. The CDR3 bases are TGTGCCAGCAGGATCAATAGCGGGAGCGAGGGGCTGTTTTTT. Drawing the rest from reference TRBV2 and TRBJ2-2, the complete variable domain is EPEVTQTPSHQVTQMGQEVILRCVPISNHLYFYWYRQILGQKVEFLVSFYNNEISEKSEIFDDQFSVERPDGSNFTLKIRSTKLEDSAMYFCASRINSGSEGLFFGEGSRLTVL.

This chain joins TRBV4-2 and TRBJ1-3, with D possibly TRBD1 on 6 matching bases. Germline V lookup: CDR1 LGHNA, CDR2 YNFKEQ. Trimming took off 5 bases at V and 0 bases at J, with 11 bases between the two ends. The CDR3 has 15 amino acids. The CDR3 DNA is TGTGCCAGCAGCGCCCAGGGGCTCTCTGGAAACACCATATATTTT. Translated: CASSAQGLSGNTIYF.